This T cell receptor (beta chain) was captured in a study of blood T cell repertoires in COVID-19. CDR3 size: 14 residues. The V gene lost 1 base and the J gene lost 5 bases, with 14 bases spanning the gap. Germline CDR1 GTSNPN, CDR2 SVGIG (reference sequence). TCRdb's copy holds only in-frame clones and misses some; the assay was immunoSEQ multiplex PCR. The repertoire holds around 43,000 clones, with over 70% as singletons. The chain uses TRBV30 and TRBJ1-2; possibly TRBD1 for D (5 bases). The TCR comes from a man aged 70-80 years with acute or convalescent COVID-19. What was sequenced was peripheral blood. The CDR3 sequence is CAWSGRGGEYGYTF. CDR3 nucleotides: TGTGCCTGGAGTGGTCGTGGGGGGGAGTATGGCTACACCTTC.